A single sample gave rise to the 5 T cell receptor beta chains below, sequenced in a study of T cells in women clearing cervical HPV infection. Profiled with immunoSEQ multiplex PCR; TCRdb holds only in-frame clones, not every one. This sample's table reports tens of thousands of clones. The sequencing sample was made of blood buffy coat. All receptors come from a woman aged 18 to 75 with a cervical HPV16 infection that either progressed to CIN3+ or cleared (not recorded which).

CDR3 bases read: TGTGCCAGTAGGGACAGGGGGCTCGATGAAAAG. It encodes CASRDRGLDEK. The complete CDR3 protein is CASRDRGLDEKLFF. V and J are TRBV19 and TRBJ2-2, with TRBD1 identical over 11 bases. The read ends 3 residues before the CDR3 terminus; that terminus is restored from the germline J gene. This CDR3 is 14 amino acids long. Germline values: CDR1 LNHDA, CDR2 SQIVND (reference sequence).

About this clone itself: The read gets to within 3 residues of the CDR3 end, and the germline J gene fills in the rest. The chain couples TRBV20-1 to TRBJ2-5; D may be TRBD2 (6 bases). The V end was cut by 2 bases, the J end by 4 bases, with 17 bases between. The CDR3 is 15 amino acids. Germline V gives CDR1 DFQATT, CDR2 SNEGSKA (reference sequence). The chain's CDR3 is CSARSVVTSGETQYF. The covered CDR3 bases are TGCAGTGCTAGATCCGTCGTGACTAGTGGAGAGACC.

In regard to this clone: The read finishes 3 residues shy of the CDR3 end, and the germline J gene is used to complete it. The V call is TRBV12-3 or TRBV12-4, the J call TRBJ1-5; D perhaps matches TRBD1 (6 bases). The CDR3 covers 14 residues. V shed 6 bases and J shed 5 bases, with 14 bases lying between them. Here the CDR3 reads CASRHSQGYQPQHF. CDR3 DNA (partial): TGTGCCAGCAGGCACTCGCAGGGGTATCAGCCC.

About this clone itself: The junction departs from the called germline gene at one end, perhaps through a read error. The read comes to an end 3 residues before the CDR3 does, leaving the germline J gene to fill in the end. V gene TRBV6-2 or TRBV6-3 combines with J gene TRBJ2-7, with 7 bases aligning to TRBD1. Germline V gene sequence: CDR1 MNHEY, CDR2 SVGEGT. The CDR3 loop spans 14 amino acids. CDR3: CASSYSGQKYEQYF. The sequenced part of the CDR3 DNA is TGTGCAAGCAGTTACTCGGGACAGAAATACGAG.

In the case of this clone: The CDR3 extends 3 residues past the end of the read, so its final part is completed from the germline J gene. The J gene is TRBJ1-1, the V gene TRBV10-2; a weak D match, TRBD1 (6 bases). V lost 0 bases and J 0 bases, leaving 11 bases between the germline ends. Germline assignment: CDR1 WSHSY and CDR2 SAAADI. There are 16 residues in the CDR3. Partial CDR3 DNA: TGCGCCAGCAGTGAGTCGATGACAGGTATGAACACTGAA. Translation gives CASSESMTGMNTE. Given in full, the CDR3 is CASSESMTGMNTEAFF.